The table lists the clone carrying this T cell receptor (beta chain) with a few counts. What it binds is not known. From germline, CDR1 is ENHRY and CDR2 SYGVKD. Trimming removed 6 bases from V and 4 bases from J; junction bases left unmatched: 8. The CDR3 covers 14 residues. The data originate from a study of early T cells in non-severe SARS-CoV-2 infection. Study-level information: From unsorted whole blood, bulk RNA was sequenced, and the chains remained unpaired. General study findings and limits: There was a bias toward anti-spike CD8 responses in VDJdb matching, which missed private and CD4 specificities.

Unique molecular identifiers were attached to individual cDNA molecules. TCRdb processed the 5' RACE reads anew with MiXCR; each CDR3 protein has one entry. The table shows about 61,000 distinct CDR3 sequences, with about 12% occurring only once. The sequence was collected from an adult who was a healthcare worker with PCR-confirmed SARS-CoV-2 infection or an uninfected control (not recorded which). The donor label of this sample is uncertain. The chain employs TRBV10-3 and TRBJ1-1; TRBD1 matches 7 bases. The specimen was whole blood, collected at baseline. Here the CDR3 reads CAIRVGGRGTEAFF. CDR3 nucleotide sequence: TGTGCCATCAGGGTAGGGGGCCGAGGCACTGAAGCTTTCTTT.